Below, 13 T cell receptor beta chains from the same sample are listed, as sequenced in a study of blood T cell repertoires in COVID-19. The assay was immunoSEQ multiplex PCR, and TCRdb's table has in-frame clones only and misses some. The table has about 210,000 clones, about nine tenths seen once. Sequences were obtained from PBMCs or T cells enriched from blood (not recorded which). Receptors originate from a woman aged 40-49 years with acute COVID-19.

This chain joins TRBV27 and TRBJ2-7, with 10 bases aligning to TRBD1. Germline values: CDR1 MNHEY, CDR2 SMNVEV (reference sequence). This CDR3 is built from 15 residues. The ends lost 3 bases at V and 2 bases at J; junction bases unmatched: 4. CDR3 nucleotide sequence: TGTGCCAGCAGTTTCCGGGACAGGGGTGCCTACGAGCAGTACTTC. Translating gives CASSFRDRGAYEQYF.

The CDR3 loop reads CASSLDLAGGEYF. In DNA, the CDR3 is TGTGCCAGCAGCTTAGATTTGGCGGGAGGCGAGTATTTT. The genes are TRBV7-2 and TRBJ2-3, with 8 positions matching TRBD2. Trimming removed 1 base from V and 13 bases from J; junction bases left unmatched: 7. The CDR3 consists of 13 residues. Germline V gene lookup returns CDR1 SGHTA and CDR2 FQGNSA.

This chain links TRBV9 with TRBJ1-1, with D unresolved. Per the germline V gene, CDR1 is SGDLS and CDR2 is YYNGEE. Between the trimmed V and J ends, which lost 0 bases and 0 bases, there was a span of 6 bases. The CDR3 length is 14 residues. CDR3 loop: CASSVVALNTEAFF. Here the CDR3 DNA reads TGTGCCAGCAGCGTAGTGGCCCTGAACACTGAAGCTTTCTTT. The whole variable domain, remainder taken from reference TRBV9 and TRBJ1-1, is DSGVTQTPKHLITATGQRVTLRCSPRSGDLSVYWYQQSLDQGLQFLIQYYNGEERAKGNILERFSAQQFPDLHSELNLSSLELGDSALYFCASSVVALNTEAFFGQGTRLTVV.

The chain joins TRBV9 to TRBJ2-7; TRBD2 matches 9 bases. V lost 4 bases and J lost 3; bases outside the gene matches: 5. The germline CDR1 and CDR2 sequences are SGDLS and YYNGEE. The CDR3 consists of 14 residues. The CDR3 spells CASSRGGAGYEQYV. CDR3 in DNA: TGTGCCAGCAGCCGCGGGGGGGCCGGCTACGAGCAGTACGTC.

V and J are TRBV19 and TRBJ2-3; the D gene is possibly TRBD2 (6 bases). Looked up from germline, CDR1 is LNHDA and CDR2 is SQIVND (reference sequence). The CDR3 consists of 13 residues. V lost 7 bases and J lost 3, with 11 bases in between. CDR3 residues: CASKMRGTDTQYF. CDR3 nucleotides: TGTGCCAGTAAGATGCGGGGAACAGATACGCAGTATTTT.

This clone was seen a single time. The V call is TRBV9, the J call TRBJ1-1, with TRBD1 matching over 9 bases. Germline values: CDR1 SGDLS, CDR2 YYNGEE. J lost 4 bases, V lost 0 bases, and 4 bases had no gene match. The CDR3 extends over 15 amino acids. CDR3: CASSVVKGQGTEAFF. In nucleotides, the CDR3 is TGTGCCAGCAGCGTAGTTAAGGGACAGGGCACTGAAGCTTTCTTT.

CDR3 DNA: TGTGCCAGTATCCCAGACAGGAACTATGGCTACACCTTC. Translating gives CASIPDRNYGYTF. This chain connects TRBV19 to TRBJ1-2; weak D call: TRBD1 (6 bases). The V gene lost 7 bases and the J gene lost 2 bases, with 11 bases spanning the gap. The length of the CDR3 is 13 residues. CDR1 is LNHDA, CDR2 SQIVND, per germline (reference sequence).

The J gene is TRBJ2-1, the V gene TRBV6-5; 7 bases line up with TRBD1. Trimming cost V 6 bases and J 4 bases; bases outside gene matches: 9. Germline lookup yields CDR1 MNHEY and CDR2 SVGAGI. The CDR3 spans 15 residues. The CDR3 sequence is CASSQTGTAYNEQFF. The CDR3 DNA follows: TGTGCCAGCAGCCAAACCGGGACAGCTTACAATGAGCAGTTCTTC.

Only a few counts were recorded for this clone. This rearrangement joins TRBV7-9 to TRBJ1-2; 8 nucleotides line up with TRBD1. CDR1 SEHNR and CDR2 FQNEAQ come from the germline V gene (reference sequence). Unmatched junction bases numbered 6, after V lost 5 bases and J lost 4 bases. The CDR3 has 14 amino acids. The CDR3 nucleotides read TGTGCCAGCAGCCCTGGGACAGGACCCTATGGCTACACCTTC. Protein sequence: CASSPGTGPYGYTF.

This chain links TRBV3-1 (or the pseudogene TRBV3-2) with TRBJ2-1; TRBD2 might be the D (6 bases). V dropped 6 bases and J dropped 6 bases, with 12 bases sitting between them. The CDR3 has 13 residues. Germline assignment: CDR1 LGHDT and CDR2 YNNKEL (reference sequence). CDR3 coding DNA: TGTGCCAGCAGGCTAGCGTCCCGCAATGAGCAGTTCTTC. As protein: CASRLASRNEQFF.

The DNA for the CDR3 is TGTGCCAGCAGTTCCCGGGGGAGGGAGGGCCATTCACCCCTCCACTTT. Translated, it gives CASSSRGREGHSPLHF. The V and J genes are TRBV25-1 and TRBJ1-6, with D tentatively TRBD1 (5 bases). CDR1 MGHDK and CDR2 SYGVNS come from the germline V gene. Trimming took 5 bases from V and 8 from J, leaving 19 bases between them. The CDR3 covers 16 residues.

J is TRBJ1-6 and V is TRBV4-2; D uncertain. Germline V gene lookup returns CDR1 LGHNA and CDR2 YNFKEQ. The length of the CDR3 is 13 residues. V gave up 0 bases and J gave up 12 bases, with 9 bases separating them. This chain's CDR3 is CASSQDRIRPLHF. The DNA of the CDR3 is TGTGCCAGCAGCCAAGACAGGATTAGACCCCTCCACTTT.

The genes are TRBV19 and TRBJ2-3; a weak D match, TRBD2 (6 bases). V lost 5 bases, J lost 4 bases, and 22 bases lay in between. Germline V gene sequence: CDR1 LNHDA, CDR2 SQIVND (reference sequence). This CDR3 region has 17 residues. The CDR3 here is CASSHEGGLRVADTQYF. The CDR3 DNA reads TGTGCCAGTAGTCATGAAGGAGGGCTTAGAGTGGCAGATACGCAGTATTTT.